In this sample, the clone carrying this T cell receptor (beta chain) turned up a few times. Its specificity is not known. The sample belongs to a study of T cells after yellow fever vaccination. Notes on the study in general: Only a small proportion of the clonotypes turned up in both the CD4 and the CD8 compartments, likely arising from convergent recombination. Weaker in magnitude, the secondary response showed a faster peak on day 5 versus 15.

The length of the CDR3 is 13 residues. The germline V and J ends were trimmed by 6 bases and 4 bases, with 12 bases remaining between them. Germline assignment: CDR1 SGHDT and CDR2 YYEEEE. Using its own MiXCR run on the 5' RACE reads, TCRdb lists one record per CDR3 protein. The sample comprises 350,000 to 550,000 distinct CDR3 sequences, about 19% of which are singletons, and over 15% rests with the top ten. The source material was PBMCs, sampled before the yellow fever booster vaccination. The chain has TRBV5-6 and TRBJ2-3; D tentatively reads TRBD1 or TRBD2 (5 bases each). The TCR sequence derives from a man younger than 35 who received the YFV17D yellow fever vaccine. Written as DNA, the CDR3 is TGTGCCAGCAACAAACCGGGGCCAGATACGCAGTATTTT. Amino acids: CASNKPGPDTQYF.